These T cell receptor beta chains were read from a single sample in a study of beta chain features in type 1 diabetes. Profiling relied on immunoSEQ multiplex PCR, and the TCRdb table lists in-frame clones only, not all of them. The sample holds roughly 700,000 clones, under 15% seen once. Specimen: naive CD4+ T cells from blood. The receptors were sampled from a man aged 18 to 29 with type 1 diabetes. Both conserved end residues are part of each CDR3. Each record gives: D gene, V gene, J gene, clone size, CDR3 DNA, CDR3 protein. A D gene is named only where the DNA matches it firmly. Not every row has a clone size; where given, it reads once, few, many or a size class.

TRBD2,TRBV2,TRBJ2-1,-,TGTGCCAGCTCCCTAGCGGCCTACAATGAGCAGTTCTTC,CASSLAAYNEQFF
TRBD2,TRBV18,TRBJ2-3,few,TGTGCCAGCGCCGAAGGACTAGCGGGGTCCGATACGCAGTATTTT,CASAEGLAGSDTQYF
-,TRBV30,TRBJ1-1,few,TGTGCCTGGAGTGTAGTGCTGAGGGCTGAAGCTTTCTTT,CAWSVVLRAEAFF
-,TRBV7-9,TRBJ2-3,-,TGTGCCAGCAGCTTAGCAGGGGGCACAGATACGCAGTATTTT,CASSLAGGTDTQYF
TRBD1,TRBV5-4,TRBJ1-2,-,TGTGCCAGCAGCCAGCCGGGACAGGGGGCGCACTATGGCTACACCTTC,CASSQPGQGAHYGYTF
TRBD2,TRBV10-3,TRBJ2-1,-,TGTGCCATCAGTGATTCCCGGGGGGGGTCAGACGAGCAGTTCTTC,CAISDSRGGSDEQFF
TRBD1,TRBV2,TRBJ1-1,-,TGTGCCAGCAGAGGGACAGGGGAGGGAACTGAAGCTTTCTTT,CASRGTGEGTEAFF
TRBD1,TRBV25-1,TRBJ1-4,few,TGTGCCAGCACTCCAGGGACAGCTAATGAAAAACTGTTTTTT,CASTPGTANEKLFF
-,TRBV29-1,TRBJ2-7,few,TGCAGCGTTGAAGGGAGGAGCGAGCAGTACTTC,CSVEGRSEQYF
TRBD1,TRBV25-1,TRBJ2-3,few,TGTGCCAGCAGGGACAGGGCGACAGATACGCAGTATTTT,CASRDRATDTQYF
-,TRBV11-2,TRBJ2-2,few,TGTGCCAGCAGCTCCGGGGAGTTTACGGAGCTGTTTTTT,CASSSGEFTELFF
-,TRBV6-5,TRBJ2-5,-,TGTGCCAGCAGCTCCCTAGGAGCGAACCAAGAGACCCAGTACTTC,CASSSLGANQETQYF
-,TRBV4-1,TRBJ1-2,-,TGCGCCAGCAGCCAGGCGAGGACAGATGGCTACACCTTC,CASSQARTDGYTF
-,TRBV10-3,TRBJ2-6,-,TGTGCCATCAGTGAGTCCCAGGCGGGGGCCAACGTCCTGACTTTC,CAISESQAGANVLTF
-,TRBV10-3,TRBJ2-4,few,TGTGCCATCAGTCTGACAAGCGAGGGGAACATTCAGTACTTC,CAISLTSEGNIQYF
-,TRBV27,TRBJ1-1,-,TGTGCCAGCAGTTTGAAAAGGAACACTGAAGCTTTCTTT,CASSLKRNTEAFF
-,TRBV7-3,TRBJ2-2,-,TGTGCCAGCAGCCCCCAAGTAGGGGCCCCCGGGGAGCTGTTTTTT,CASSPQVGAPGELFF
-,TRBV5-4,TRBJ2-3,few,TGTGCCAGCAGCTTGGCTACACCAGATACGCAGTATTTT,CASSLATPDTQYF
TRBD2,TRBV4-1,TRBJ2-4,-,TGCGCCAGCAGCCTCGGACTAGCGGGGGGGCGGACCAAAAACATTCAGTACTTC,CASSLGLAGGRTKNIQYF
-,TRBV30,TRBJ1-5,few,TGTGCCTGGAGGGGCCCCGGGGACGCACGGCCCCAGCATTTT,CAWRGPGDARPQHF
TRBD1,TRBV9,TRBJ1-6,few,TGTGCCAGCAGCTTGGGACAGGTGAATTCACCCCTCCACTTT,CASSLGQVNSPLHF
-,TRBV7-8,TRBJ2-7,-,TGTGCCAGCAGCAAAGAGGGCGAGCAGTACTTC,CASSKEGEQYF
-,TRBV6-5,TRBJ1-5,few,TGTGCCAGCAGTTACTCGGGGGGGAATCAGCCCCAGCATTTT,CASSYSGGNQPQHF
TRBD1,TRBV27,TRBJ1-2,few,TGTGCCAGCAGTTCCGGGACAGAGAACTATGGCTACACCTTC,CASSSGTENYGYTF
-,TRBV5-4,TRBJ2-7,-,TGTGCCAGCAGCCCCATGTCAGGGGCCCACTCCTACGAGCAGTACTTC,CASSPMSGAHSYEQYF
-,TRBV2,TRBJ2-6,few,TGTGCCAGCCGAGGCAGCTACGTCCTGACTTTC,CASRGSYVLTF
TRBD2,TRBV20-1,TRBJ2-5,few,TGCAGTGCTACTAGCGGGGGGACCCAGTACTTC,CSATSGGTQYF
-,TRBV7-2,TRBJ1-2,-,TGTGCCAGCAGCTCAACGACAGGCTATGGCTACACCTTC,CASSSTTGYGYTF
TRBD1,TRBV5-6,TRBJ1-1,-,TGTGCCAGCAGCTTTGGGACAGGGGGCACTGAAGCTTTCTTT,CASSFGTGGTEAFF
-,TRBV29-1,TRBJ2-2,few,TGCAGCGTTGCAATCGGGTCGACGAACACCGGGGAGCTGTTTTTT,CSVAIGSTNTGELFF
-,TRBV2,TRBJ2-3,-,TGTGCCAGCAGGGGTGCTAGCACAGATACGCAGTATTTT,CASRGASTDTQYF
TRBD1,TRBV29-1,TRBJ2-2,-,TGCAGCGTTCTTGACAGGGGGCTTAGCGGGGAGCTGTTTTTT,CSVLDRGLSGELFF
-,TRBV18,TRBJ1-1,-,TGTGCCAGCTCACCTAACGAGAACACTGAAGCTTTCTTT,CASSPNENTEAFF